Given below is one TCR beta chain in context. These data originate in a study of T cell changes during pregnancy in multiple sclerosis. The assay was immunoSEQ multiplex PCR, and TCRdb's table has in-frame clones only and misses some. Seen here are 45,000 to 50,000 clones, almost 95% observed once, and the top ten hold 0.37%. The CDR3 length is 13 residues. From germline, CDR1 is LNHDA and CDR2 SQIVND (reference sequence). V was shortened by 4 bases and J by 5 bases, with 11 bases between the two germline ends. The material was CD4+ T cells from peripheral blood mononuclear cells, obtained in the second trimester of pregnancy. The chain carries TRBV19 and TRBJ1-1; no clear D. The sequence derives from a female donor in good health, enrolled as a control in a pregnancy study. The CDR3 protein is CASSKGRETEAFF. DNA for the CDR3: TGTGCCAGTAGTAAGGGAAGGGAGACTGAAGCTTTCTTT.